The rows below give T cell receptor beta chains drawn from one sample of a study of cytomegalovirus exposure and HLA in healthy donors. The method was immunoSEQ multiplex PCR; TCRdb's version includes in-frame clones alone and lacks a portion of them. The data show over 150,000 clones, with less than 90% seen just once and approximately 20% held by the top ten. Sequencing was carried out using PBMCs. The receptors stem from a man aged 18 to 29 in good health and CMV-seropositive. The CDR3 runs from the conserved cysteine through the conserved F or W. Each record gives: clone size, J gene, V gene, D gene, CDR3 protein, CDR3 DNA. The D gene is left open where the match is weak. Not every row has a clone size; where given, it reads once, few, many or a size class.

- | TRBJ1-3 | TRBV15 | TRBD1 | CATSRGQVGSGNTIYF | TGTGCCACCAGCAGGGGACAGGTGGGCTCTGGAAACACCATATATTTT
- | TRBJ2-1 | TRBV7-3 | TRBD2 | CASSLMTSGPTNEQFF | TGTGCCAGCAGCTTAATGACTAGCGGGCCCACCAATGAGCAGTTCTTC
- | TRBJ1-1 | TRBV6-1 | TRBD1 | CASRDRVSAEAFF | TGTGCCAGCAGGGACAGGGTATCGGCTGAAGCTTTCTTT
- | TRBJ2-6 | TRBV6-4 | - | CASSEFGTSGANVLTF | TGTGCCAGCAGTGAATTTGGCACATCTGGGGCCAACGTCCTGACTTTC
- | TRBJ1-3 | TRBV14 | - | CASKEGYFSGNTIYF | TGTGCCAGCAAGGAGGGATACTTCTCTGGAAACACCATATATTTT
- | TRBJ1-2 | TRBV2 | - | CASSPRTSNYGYTF | TGTGCCAGCAGCCCACGGACATCCAACTATGGCTACACCTTC
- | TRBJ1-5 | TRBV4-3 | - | CASSQAFGPGLSNQPQHF | TGCGCCAGCAGCCAAGCCTTCGGCCCGGGTCTGAGCAATCAGCCCCAGCATTTT
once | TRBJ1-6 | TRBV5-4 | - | CASSFQGYSPLHF | TGTGCCAGCAGCTTCCAGGGTTATTCACCCCTCCACTTT
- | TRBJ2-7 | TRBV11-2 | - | CASSWDSYHEQYF | TGTGCCAGCAGCTGGGACTCCTACCACGAGCAGTACTTC
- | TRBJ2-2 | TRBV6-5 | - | CASQGTPPAGELFF | TGTGCCAGCCAAGGGACTCCCCCGGCCGGGGAGCTGTTTTTT
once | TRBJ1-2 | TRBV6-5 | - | CASSWALSGGHGYTF | TGTGCCAGCAGTTGGGCCCTTTCGGGGGGGCACGGCTACACCTTC
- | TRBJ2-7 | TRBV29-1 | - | CSVTLQGKYEQYF | TGCAGCGTTACATTGCAGGGGAAATACGAGCAGTACTTC
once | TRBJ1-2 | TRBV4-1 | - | CASSQAGTSGYTF | TGCGCCAGCAGCCAAGCCGGGACATCTGGCTACACCTTC
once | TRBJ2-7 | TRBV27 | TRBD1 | CASSLGTGYEQYF | TGTGCCAGCAGTTTAGGGACAGGCTACGAGCAGTACTTC
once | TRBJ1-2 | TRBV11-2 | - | CASSLVGRTNYGYTF | TGTGCCAGCAGCTTAGTAGGGAGAACGAACTATGGCTACACCTTC
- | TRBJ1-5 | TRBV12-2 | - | CASRPRGQGGYQPQHF | TGTGCAAGTCGCCCACGGGGACAGGGGGGTTATCAGCCCCAGCATTTT
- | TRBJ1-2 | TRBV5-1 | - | CASRSRGGDYGYTF | TGCGCCAGCAGGTCACGGGGAGGGGACTATGGCTACACCTTC
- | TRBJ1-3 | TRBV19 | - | CASSPLMRSGNTIYF | TGTGCCAGTAGTCCCTTAATGCGCTCTGGAAACACCATATATTTT
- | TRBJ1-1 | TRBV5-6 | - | CASSLVGGPNTEAFF | TGTGCCAGCAGCCTTGTGGGGGGACCGAACACTGAAGCTTTCTTT
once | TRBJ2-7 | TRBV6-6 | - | CASSYSRSYEQYF | TGTGCCAGCAGTTACTCCCGTTCCTACGAGCAGTACTTC
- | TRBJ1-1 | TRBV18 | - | CASSPPKKGVEAFF | TGTGCCAGCTCTCCACCTAAGAAGGGAGTTGAAGCTTTCTTT
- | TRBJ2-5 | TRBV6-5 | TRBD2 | CASTSTSGGKTQYF | TGTGCCAGCACCTCGACTAGCGGGGGAAAGACCCAGTACTTC
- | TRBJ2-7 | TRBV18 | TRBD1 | CASSPRDRGSYEQYF | TGTGCCAGCTCACCCCGGGACAGGGGGTCCTACGAGCAGTACTTC
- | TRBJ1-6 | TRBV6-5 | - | CASRAGLNSPLHF | TGTGCCAGCAGGGCAGGACTTAATTCACCCCTCCACTTT
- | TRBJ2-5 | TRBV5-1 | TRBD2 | CASSSGLFQETQYF | TGCGCCAGCAGTTCGGGACTATTCCAAGAGACCCAGTACTTC
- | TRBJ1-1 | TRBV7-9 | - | CASSLDGIEAFF | TGTGCCAGCAGCTTAGACGGGATTGAAGCTTTCTTT
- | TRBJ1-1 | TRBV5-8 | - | CASSFSGGLRTEAFF | TGTGCCAGCAGCTTCTCGGGGGGGCTTCGGACTGAAGCTTTCTTT
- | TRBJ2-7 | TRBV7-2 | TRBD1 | CASSKDRGRSYEQYF | TGTGCCAGCAGCAAGGACAGGGGGAGGTCCTACGAGCAGTACTTC
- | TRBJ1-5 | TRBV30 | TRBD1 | CAWSGTGGQPQHF | TGTGCCTGGAGTGGGACAGGGGGTCAGCCCCAGCATTTT
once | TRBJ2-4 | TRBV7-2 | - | CASSADQRRDIQYF | TGTGCCAGCAGCGCCGACCAACGCCGGGACATTCAGTACTTC
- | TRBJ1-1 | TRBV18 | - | CASSPSVRGNTEAFF | TGTGCCAGCTCACCGTCGGTGCGAGGGAACACTGAAGCTTTCTTT
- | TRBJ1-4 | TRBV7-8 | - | CASSLAAGHGEKLFF | TGTGCCAGCAGCTTAGCTGCGGGGCATGGTGAAAAACTGTTTTTT
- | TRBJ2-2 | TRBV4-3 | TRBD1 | CASSQEAGGTGELFF | TGCGCCAGCAGCCAAGAGGCAGGGGGCACCGGGGAGCTGTTTTTT
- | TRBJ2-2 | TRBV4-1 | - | CASSQPLATNTGELFF | TGCGCCAGCAGCCAACCCCTAGCGACGAACACCGGGGAGCTGTTTTTT
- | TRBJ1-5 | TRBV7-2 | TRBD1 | CASSLAGQVREPQHF | TGTGCCAGCAGCTTAGCGGGACAGGTTAGAGAGCCCCAGCATTTT
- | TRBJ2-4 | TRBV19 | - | CASSIDLEGYIQYF | TGTGCCAGTAGTATAGATCTGGAGGGCTACATTCAGTACTTC
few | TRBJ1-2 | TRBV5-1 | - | CASSHPGGYTF | TGCGCCAGCAGCCATCCGGGTGGCTACACCTTC
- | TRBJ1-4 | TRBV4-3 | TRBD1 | CASSQGPEGGTGNEKLFF | TGCGCCAGCAGCCAAGGGCCGGAAGGCGGGACAGGGAATGAAAAACTGTTTTTT
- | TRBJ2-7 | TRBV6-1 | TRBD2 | CASRGGGSGKNEQYF | TGTGCCAGCAGGGGGGGCGGTAGCGGGAAGAACGAGCAGTACTTC
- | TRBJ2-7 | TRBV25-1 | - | CASSSLDGGGEQYF | TGTGCCAGCAGTTCTCTGGACGGGGGTGGCGAGCAGTACTTC
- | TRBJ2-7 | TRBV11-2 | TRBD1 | CASSHGTGNEQYF | TGTGCCAGCAGCCACGGGACAGGGAACGAGCAGTACTTC
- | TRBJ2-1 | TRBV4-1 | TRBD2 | CASSRERAGGNNEQFF | TGCGCCAGCAGCCGGGAACGAGCGGGGGGGAACAATGAGCAGTTCTTC
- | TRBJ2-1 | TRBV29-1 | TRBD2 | CSVLLSGRNNEQFF | TGCAGCGTCCTCCTTAGCGGGAGGAATAATGAGCAGTTCTTC
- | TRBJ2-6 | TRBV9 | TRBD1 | CASSVPQGAGGANVLTF | TGTGCCAGCAGCGTTCCACAGGGGGCGGGTGGGGCCAACGTCCTGACTTTC
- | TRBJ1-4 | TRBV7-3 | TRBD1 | CASSPGQGEKLFF | TGTGCCAGCAGCCCGGGACAGGGTGAAAAACTGTTTTTT
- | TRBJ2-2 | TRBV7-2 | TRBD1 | CASSRDRVNTGELFF | TGTGCCAGCAGCCGGGACAGGGTTAACACCGGGGAGCTGTTTTTT
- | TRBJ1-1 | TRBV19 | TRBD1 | CASFRGTEAFF | TGTGCCAGTTTCAGGGGGACCGAAGCTTTCTTT
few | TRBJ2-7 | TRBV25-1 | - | CASSKAEGYEQYF | TGTGCCAGCAGTAAAGCAGAGGGCTACGAGCAGTACTTC